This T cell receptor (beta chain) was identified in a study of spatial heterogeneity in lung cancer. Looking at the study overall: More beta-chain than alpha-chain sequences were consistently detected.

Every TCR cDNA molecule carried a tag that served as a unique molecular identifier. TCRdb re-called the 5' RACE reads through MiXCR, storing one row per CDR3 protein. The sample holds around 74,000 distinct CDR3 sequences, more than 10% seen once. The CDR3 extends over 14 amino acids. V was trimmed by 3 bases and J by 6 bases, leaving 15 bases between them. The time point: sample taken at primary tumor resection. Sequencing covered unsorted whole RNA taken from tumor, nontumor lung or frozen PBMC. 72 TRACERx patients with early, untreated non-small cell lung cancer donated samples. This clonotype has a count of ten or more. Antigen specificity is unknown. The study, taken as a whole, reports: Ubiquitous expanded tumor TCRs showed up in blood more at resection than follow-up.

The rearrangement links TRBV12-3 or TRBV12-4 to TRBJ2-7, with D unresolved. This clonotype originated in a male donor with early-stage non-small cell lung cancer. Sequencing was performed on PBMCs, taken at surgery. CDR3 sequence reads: CASSLSGSPSEQYF. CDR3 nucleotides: TGTGCCAGCAGTTTGAGTGGGTCCCCAAGCGAGCAGTACTTC.